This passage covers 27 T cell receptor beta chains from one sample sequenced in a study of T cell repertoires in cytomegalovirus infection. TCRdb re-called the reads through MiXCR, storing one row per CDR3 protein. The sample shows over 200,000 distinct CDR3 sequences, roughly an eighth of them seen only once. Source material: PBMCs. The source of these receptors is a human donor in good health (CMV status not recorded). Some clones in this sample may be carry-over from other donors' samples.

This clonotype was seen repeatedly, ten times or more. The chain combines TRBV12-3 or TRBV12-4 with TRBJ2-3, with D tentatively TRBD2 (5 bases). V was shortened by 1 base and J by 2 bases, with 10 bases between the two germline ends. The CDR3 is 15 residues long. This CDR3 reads CASSLGHGNTDTQYF. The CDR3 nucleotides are TGTGCCAGCAGTTTAGGTCACGGGAACACAGATACGCAGTATTTT.

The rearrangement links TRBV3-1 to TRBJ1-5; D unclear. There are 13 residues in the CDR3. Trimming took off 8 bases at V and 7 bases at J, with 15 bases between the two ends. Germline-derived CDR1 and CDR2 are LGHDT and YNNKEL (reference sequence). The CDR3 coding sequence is TGTGCCAGCTCCGTGGGAAGCCAACAGCCCCAGCATTTT. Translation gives CASSVGSQQPQHF.

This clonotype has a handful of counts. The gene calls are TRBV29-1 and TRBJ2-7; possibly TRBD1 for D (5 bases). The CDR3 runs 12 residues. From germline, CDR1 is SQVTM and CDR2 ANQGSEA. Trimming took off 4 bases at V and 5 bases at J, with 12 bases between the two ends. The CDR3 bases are TGCAGCGTTGCTGTCAGGGCACACGAGCAGTACTTC. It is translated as CSVAVRAHEQYF.

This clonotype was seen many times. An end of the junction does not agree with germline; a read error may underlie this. Written as DNA, the CDR3 is TGTGCCAGCAGCCGACGGACTAGCGGGGGATGGGACTCCCACAATGAGCAGTTCTTC. Translating it yields CASSRRTSGGWDSHNEQFF. The chain links TRBV7-2 to TRBJ2-1, with 13 nucleotides matching TRBD2. The CDR3 covers 19 residues. The germline gives CDR1 SGHTA, CDR2 FQGNSA.

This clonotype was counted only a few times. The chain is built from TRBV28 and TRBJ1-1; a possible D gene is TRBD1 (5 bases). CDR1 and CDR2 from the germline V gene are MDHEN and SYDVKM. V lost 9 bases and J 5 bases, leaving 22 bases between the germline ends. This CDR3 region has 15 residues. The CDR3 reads CASYLGEGGGTEAFF. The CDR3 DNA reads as TGTGCCAGTTACCTAGGTGAGGGCGGGGGTACTGAAGCTTTCTTT.

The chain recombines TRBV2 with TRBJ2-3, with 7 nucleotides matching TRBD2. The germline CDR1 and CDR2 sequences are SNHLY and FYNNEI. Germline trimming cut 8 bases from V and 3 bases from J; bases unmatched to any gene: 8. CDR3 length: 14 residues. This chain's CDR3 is CASPGGVGTDTQYF. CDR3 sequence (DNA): TGTGCCAGCCCGGGGGGAGTGGGAACAGATACGCAGTATTTT.

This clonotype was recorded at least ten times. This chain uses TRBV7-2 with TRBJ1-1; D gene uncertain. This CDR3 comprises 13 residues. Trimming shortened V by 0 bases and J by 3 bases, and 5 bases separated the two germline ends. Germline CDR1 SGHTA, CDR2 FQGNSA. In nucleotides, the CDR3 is TGTGCCAGCAGCTTAGCGGTGGACACTGAAGCTTTCTTT. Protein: CASSLAVDTEAFF. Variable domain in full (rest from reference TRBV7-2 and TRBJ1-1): GAGVSQSPSNKVTEKGKDVELRCDPISGHTALYWYRQSLGQGLEFLIYFQGNSAPDKSGLPSDRFSAERTGGSVSTLTIQRTQQEDSAVYLCASSLAVDTEAFFGQGTRLTVV.

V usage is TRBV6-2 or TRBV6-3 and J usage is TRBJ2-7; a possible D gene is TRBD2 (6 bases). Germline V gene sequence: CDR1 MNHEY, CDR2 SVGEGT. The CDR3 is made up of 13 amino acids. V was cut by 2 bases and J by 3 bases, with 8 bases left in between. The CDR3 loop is CASSYAGYYEQYF. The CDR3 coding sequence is TGTGCCAGCAGTTACGCGGGGTACTACGAGCAGTACTTC.

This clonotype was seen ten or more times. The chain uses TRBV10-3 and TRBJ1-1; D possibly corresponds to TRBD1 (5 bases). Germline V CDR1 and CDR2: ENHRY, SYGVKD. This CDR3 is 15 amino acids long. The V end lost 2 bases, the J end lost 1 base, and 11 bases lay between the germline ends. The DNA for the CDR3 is TGTGCCATCAGTGAGCGGGACGGACGGAACACTGAAGCTTTCTTT. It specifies CAISERDGRNTEAFF.

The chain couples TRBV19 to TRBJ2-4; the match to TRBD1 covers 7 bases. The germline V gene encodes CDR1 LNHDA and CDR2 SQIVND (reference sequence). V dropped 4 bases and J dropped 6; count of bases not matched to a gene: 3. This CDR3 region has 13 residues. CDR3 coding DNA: TGTGCCAGTAGTACCCGACAGGGAAACATTCAGTACTTC. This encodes CASSTRQGNIQYF. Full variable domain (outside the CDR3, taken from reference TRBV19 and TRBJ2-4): DGGITQSPKYLFRKEGQNVTLSCEQNLNHDAMYWYRQDPGQGLRLIYYSQIVNDFQKGDIAEGYSVSREKKESFPLTVTSAQKNPTAFYLCASSTRQGNIQYFGAGTRLSVL.

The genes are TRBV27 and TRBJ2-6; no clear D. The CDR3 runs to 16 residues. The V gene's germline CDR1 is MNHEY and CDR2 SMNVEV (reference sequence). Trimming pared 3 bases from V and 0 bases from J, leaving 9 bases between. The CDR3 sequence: CASSFGRPSGANVLTF. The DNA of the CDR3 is TGTGCCAGCAGTTTTGGCAGGCCCTCTGGGGCCAACGTCCTGACTTTC.

CDR3 loop: CASSDAREWNTEAFF. For the CDR3, the DNA is TGTGCCAGCAGTGACGCCAGGGAATGGAACACTGAAGCTTTCTTT. V is TRBV6-4 and J is TRBJ1-1; D perhaps matches TRBD1 (5 bases). Trimming took 2 bases from V and 1 from J, leaving 11 bases between them. The CDR3 has 15 residues. CDR1 is MRHNA and CDR2 is SNTAGT in the germline V gene.

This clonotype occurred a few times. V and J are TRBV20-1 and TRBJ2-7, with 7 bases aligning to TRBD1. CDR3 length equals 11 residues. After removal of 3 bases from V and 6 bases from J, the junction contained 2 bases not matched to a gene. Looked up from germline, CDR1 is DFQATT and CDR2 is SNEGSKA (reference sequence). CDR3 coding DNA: TGCAGTGCTAGGACAGGGACCGAGCAGTACTTC. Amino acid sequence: CSARTGTEQYF.

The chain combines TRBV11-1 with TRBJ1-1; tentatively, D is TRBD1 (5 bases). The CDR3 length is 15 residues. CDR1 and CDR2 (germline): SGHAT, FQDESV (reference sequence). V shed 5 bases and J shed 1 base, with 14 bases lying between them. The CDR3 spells CASSATELGNTEAFF. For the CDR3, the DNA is TGTGCCAGCAGCGCGACAGAGCTTGGGAACACTGAAGCTTTCTTT.

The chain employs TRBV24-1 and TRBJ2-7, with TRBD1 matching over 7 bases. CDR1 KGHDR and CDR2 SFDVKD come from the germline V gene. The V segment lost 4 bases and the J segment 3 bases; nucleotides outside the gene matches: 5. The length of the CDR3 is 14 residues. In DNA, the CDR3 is TGTGCCACCAGTGACCCGGGACAGAACTACGAGCAGTACTTC. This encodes CATSDPGQNYEQYF.

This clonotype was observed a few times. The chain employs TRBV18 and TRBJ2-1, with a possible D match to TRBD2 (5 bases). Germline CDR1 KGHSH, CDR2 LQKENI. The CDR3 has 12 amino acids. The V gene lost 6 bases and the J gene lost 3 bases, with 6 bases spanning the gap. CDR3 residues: CASSGGYNEQFF. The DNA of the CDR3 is TGTGCCAGCTCCGGAGGCTACAATGAGCAGTTCTTC.

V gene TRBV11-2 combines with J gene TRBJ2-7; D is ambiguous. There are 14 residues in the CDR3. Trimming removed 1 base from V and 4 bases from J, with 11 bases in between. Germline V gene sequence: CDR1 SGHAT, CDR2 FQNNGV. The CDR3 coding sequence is TGTGCCAGCAGCTTAGCAGTCTTTGGGTACGAGCAGTACTTC. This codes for CASSLAVFGYEQYF.

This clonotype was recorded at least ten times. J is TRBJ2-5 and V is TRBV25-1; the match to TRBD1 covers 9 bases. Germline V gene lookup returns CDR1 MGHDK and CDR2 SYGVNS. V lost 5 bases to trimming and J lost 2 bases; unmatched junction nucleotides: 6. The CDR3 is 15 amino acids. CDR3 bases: TGTGCCAGCAGTACATACAGGGGGCCGCAAGAGACCCAGTACTTC. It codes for CASSTYRGPQETQYF.

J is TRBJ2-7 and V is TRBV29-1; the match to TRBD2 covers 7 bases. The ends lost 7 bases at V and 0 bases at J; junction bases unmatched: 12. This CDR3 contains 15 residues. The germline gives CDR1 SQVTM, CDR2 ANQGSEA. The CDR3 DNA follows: TGCAGCGGCGCTAGCGGCCTAGAGAACTCCTACGAGCAGTACTTC. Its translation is CSGASGLENSYEQYF.

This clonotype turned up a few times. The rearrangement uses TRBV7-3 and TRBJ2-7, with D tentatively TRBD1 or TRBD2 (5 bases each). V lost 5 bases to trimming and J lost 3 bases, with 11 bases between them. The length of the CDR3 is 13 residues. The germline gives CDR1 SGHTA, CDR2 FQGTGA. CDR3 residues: CASSPKGSYEQYF. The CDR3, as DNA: TGTGCCAGCAGCCCCAAGGGGAGCTACGAGCAGTACTTC.

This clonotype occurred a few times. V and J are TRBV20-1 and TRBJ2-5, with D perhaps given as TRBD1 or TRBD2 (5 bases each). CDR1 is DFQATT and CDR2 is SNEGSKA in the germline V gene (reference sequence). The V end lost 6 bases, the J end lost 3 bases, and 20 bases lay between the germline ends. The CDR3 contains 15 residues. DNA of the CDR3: TGCAGTGCCGCACTATGGGACCCCAAGGAAGAGACCCAGTACTTC. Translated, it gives CSAALWDPKEETQYF.

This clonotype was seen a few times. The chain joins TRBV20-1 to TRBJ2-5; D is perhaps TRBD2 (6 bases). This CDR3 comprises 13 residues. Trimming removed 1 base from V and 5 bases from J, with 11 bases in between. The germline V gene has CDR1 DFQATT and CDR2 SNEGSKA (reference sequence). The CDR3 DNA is TGCAGTGCTAGAGGGGGGGTTGGGGAGACCCAGTACTTC. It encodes CSARGGVGETQYF.

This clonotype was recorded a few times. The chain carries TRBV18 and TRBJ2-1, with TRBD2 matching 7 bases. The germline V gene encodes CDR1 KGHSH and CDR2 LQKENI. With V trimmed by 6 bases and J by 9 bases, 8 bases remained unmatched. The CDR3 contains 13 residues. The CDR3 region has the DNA TGTGCCAGCTCCCACCGGCGGGAGATTGAGCAGTTCTTC. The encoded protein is CASSHRREIEQFF.

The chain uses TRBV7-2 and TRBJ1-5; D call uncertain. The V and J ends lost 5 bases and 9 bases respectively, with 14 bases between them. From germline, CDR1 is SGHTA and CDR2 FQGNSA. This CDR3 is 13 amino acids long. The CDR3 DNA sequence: TGTGCCAGCAGCAAAGCAGGAGATCGGCCCCAGCATTTT. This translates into CASSKAGDRPQHF.

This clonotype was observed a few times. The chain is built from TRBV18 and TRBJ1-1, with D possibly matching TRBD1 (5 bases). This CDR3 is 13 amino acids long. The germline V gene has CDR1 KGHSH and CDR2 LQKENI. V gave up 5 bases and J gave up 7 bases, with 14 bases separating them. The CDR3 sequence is CASSVTGTHEAFF. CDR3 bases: TGTGCCAGCTCAGTGACCGGGACGCATGAAGCTTTCTTT.

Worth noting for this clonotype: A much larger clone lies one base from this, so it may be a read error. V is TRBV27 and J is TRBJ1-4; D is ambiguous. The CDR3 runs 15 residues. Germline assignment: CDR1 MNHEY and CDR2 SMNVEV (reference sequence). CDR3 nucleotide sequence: TGTGCCAGCAGTCATCGACGGTACGCTAATGACAAACTGTTTTTT. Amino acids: CASSHRRYANDKLFF.

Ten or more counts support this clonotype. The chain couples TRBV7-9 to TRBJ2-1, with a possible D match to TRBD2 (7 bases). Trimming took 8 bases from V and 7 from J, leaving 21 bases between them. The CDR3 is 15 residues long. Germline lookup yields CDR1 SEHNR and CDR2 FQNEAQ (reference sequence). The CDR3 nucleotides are TGTGCCAGCGACGAGGGGGGGCCGATAGGAAATGAGCAGTTCTTC. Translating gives CASDEGGPIGNEQFF.